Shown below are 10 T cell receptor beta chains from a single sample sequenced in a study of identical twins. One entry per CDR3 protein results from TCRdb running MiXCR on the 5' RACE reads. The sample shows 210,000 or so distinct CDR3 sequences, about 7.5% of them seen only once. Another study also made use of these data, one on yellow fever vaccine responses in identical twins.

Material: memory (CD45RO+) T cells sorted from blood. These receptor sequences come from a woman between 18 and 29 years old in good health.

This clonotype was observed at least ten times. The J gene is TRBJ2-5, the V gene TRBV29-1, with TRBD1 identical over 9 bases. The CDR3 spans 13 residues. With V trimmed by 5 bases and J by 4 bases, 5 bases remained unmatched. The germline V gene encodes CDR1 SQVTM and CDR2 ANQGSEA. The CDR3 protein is CSVRTGAAETQYF. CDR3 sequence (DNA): TGCAGCGTTCGGACAGGGGCAGCAGAGACCCAGTACTTC.

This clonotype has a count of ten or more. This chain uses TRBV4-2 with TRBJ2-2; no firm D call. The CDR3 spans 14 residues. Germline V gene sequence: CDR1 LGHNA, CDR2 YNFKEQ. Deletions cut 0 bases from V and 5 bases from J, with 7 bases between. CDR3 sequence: CASSQEGRTGELFF. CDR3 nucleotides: TGTGCCAGCAGCCAAGAAGGCCGAACCGGGGAGCTGTTTTTT.

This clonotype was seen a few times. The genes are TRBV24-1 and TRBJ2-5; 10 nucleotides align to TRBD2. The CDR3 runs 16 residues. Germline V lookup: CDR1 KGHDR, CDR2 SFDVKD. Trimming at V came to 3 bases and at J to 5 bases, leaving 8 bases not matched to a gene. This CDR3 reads CATSDTGLAVKETQYF. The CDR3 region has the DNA TGTGCCACCAGTGATACTGGACTAGCGGTTAAGGAGACCCAGTACTTC.

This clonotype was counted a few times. CDR3 nucleotide sequence: TGTGCCAGCAGCTTATCCCGCTCCTCTAGTGAGCAGTACTTC. Translating gives CASSLSRSSSEQYF. The rearrangement joins TRBV7-2 to TRBJ2-7; no firm D call. Deletions cut 2 bases from V and 7 bases from J, with 15 bases between. This CDR3 is built from 14 residues. Germline values: CDR1 SGHTA, CDR2 FQGNSA.

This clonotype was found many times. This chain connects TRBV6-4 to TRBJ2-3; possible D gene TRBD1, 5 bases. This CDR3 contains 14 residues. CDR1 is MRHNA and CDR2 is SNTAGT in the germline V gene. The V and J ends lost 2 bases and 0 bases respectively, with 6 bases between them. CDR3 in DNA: TGTGCCAGCAGTGACAGGGGAAGCACAGATACGCAGTATTTT. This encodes CASSDRGSTDTQYF.

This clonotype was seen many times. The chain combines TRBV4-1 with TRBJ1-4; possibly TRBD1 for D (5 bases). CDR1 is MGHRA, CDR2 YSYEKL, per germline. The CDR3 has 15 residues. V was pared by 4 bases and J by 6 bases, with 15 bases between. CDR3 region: CASSRNEGQDEKLFF. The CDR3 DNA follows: TGCGCCAGCAGCCGGAACGAGGGGCAGGATGAAAAACTGTTTTTT.

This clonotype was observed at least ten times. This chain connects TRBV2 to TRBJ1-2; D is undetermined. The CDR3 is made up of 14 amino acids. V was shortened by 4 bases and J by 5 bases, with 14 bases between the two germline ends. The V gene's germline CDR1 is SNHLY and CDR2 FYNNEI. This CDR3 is CASSVTLVLYGYTF. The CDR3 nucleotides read TGTGCCAGCAGTGTGACTTTAGTTTTATATGGCTACACCTTC.

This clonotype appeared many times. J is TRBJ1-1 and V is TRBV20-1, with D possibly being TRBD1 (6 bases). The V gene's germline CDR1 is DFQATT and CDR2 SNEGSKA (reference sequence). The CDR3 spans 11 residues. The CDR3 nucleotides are TGCAGGGACAGACCGAACACTGAAGCTTTCTTT. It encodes CRDRPNTEAFF.

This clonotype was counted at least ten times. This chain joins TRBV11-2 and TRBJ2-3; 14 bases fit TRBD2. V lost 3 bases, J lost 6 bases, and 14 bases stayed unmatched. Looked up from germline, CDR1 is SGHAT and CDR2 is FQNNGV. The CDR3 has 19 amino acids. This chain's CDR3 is CASSFRFGTSGRRMDTQYF. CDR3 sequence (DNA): TGTGCCAGCAGCTTTCGATTCGGGACTAGCGGGAGAAGGATGGATACGCAGTATTTT. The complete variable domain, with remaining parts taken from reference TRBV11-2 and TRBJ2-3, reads EAGVAQSPRYKIIEKRQSVAFWCNPISGHATLYWYQQILGQGPKLLIQFQNNGVVDDSQLPKDRFSAERLKGVDSTLKIQPAKLEDSAVYLCASSFRFGTSGRRMDTQYFGPGTRLTVL.

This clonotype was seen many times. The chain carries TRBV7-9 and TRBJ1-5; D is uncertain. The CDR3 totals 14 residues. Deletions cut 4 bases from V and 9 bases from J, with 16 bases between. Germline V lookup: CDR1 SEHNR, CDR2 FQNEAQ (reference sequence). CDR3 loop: CASSSKVGSAPQHF. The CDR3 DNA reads TGTGCCAGCAGCTCAAAGGTGGGGTCCGCGCCCCAGCATTTT.